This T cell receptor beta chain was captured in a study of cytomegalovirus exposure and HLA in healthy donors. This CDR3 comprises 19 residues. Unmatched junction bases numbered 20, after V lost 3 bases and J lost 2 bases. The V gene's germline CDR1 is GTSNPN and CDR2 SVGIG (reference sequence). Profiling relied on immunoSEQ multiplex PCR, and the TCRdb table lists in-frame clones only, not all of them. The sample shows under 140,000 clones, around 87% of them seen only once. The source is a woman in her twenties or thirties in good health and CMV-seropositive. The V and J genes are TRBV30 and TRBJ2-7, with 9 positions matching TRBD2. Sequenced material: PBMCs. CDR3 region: CAWSPWDLSGRTLPYEQYF. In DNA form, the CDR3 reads TGTGCCTGGAGCCCCTGGGACTTGAGCGGGAGGACCCTACCCTACGAGCAGTACTTC. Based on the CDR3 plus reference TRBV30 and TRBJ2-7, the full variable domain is SQTIHQWPATLVQPVGSPLSLECTVEGTSNPNLYWYRQAAGRGLQLLFYSVGIGQISSEVPQNLSASRPQDRQFILSSKKLLLSDSGFYLCAWSPWDLSGRTLPYEQYFGPGTRLTVT.